These 26 T cell receptor beta chains originate from one sample sequenced in a study of blood T cell repertoires in COVID-19. Profiling relied on immunoSEQ multiplex PCR, and the TCRdb table lists in-frame clones only, not all of them. The sample records about 200,000 clones, around 83% being singletons. Specimen: peripheral blood. These receptors all come from a man in his forties or fifties with active or convalescent COVID-19.

This chain joins TRBV2 and TRBJ2-5, with D possibly TRBD2 on 5 matching bases. Germline loops: CDR1 SNHLY, CDR2 FYNNEI. There are 12 residues in the CDR3. Trimming took off 6 bases at V and 5 bases at J, with 10 bases between the two ends. The CDR3 region is CASSASMETQYF. The CDR3 nucleotides read TGTGCCAGCAGCGCTAGCATGGAGACCCAGTACTTC.

V is TRBV25-1 and J is TRBJ1-5; maybe TRBD1 (6 bases). This CDR3 is built from 16 residues. Per germline, CDR1 MGHDK and CDR2 SYGVNS. The ends were cut back, 3 bases at V and 0 bases at J, with 12 bases in the middle. The CDR3 DNA reads TGTGCCAGCAGTGATTGGACAGATTATAGCAATCAGCCCCAGCATTTT. Translation: CASSDWTDYSNQPQHF.

The chain carries TRBV2 and TRBJ1-6; the D gene is possibly TRBD1 (6 bases). With 6 bases removed from V and 8 bases from J, the gap between germline ends came to 14 bases. Per germline, CDR1 SNHLY and CDR2 FYNNEI. The CDR3 length is 14 residues. Here the CDR3 reads CASRTGQSHSPLHF. CDR3 DNA sequence: TGTGCCAGCAGAACTGGACAGAGTCATTCACCCCTCCACTTT.

V is TRBV6-5 and J is TRBJ1-2; TRBD1 matches 7 bases. The length of the CDR3 is 13 residues. Germline CDR1 MNHEY, CDR2 SVGAGI. Trimming removed 6 bases from V and 5 bases from J; junction bases left unmatched: 6. CDR3 loop: CASRAQGVYGYTF. In DNA form, the CDR3 reads TGTGCCAGCAGGGCCCAGGGGGTTTATGGCTACACCTTC.

V usage is TRBV28 and J usage is TRBJ1-4; D possibly corresponds to TRBD1 (6 bases). The CDR3 runs to 14 residues. Trimming shortened V by 8 bases and J by 3 bases, and 13 bases separated the two germline ends. Germline CDR1 is MDHEN and CDR2 is SYDVKM. This chain's CDR3 is CASYGQGSNEKLFF. CDR3 sequence (DNA): TGTGCCAGCTACGGCCAGGGGTCTAATGAAAAACTGTTTTTT.

This clone came up once. V and J are TRBV15 and TRBJ2-7, with D tentatively TRBD2 (6 bases). Between the trimmed V and J ends, which lost 1 base and 0 bases, there was a span of 16 bases. Germline V gene data show CDR1 as LNHNV and CDR2 as YYDKDF (reference sequence). The CDR3 spans 17 residues. DNA for the CDR3: TGTGCCACCAGCAGAGGTGGAGGGAGGCAGGCCTCCTACGAGCAGTACTTC. Protein product: CATSRGGGRQASYEQYF. Looking up the rest from reference TRBV15 and TRBJ2-7 gives the full variable domain: DAMVIQNPRYQVTQFGKPVTLSCSQTLNHNVMYWYQQKSSQAPKLLFHYYDKDFNNEADTPDNFQSRRPNTSFCFLDIRSPGLGDTAMYLCATSRGGGRQASYEQYFGPGTRLTVT.

This clone was observed a single time. V gene TRBV15 combines with J gene TRBJ1-1, with 7 bases identical to TRBD1. The germline gives CDR1 LNHNV, CDR2 YYDKDF (reference sequence). CDR3 length: 14 residues. Trimming removed 6 bases from V and 9 bases from J; junction bases left unmatched: 13. The CDR3 DNA reads TGTGCCACCAGTGAGACAGGGAGTATGACTCAAGCTTTCTTT. This translates into CATSETGSMTQAFF.

This clone was recorded at least ten times. The chain carries TRBV28 and TRBJ2-4; TRBD1 is a possible D gene (6 bases). Per the germline V gene, CDR1 is MDHEN and CDR2 is SYDVKM. The CDR3 covers 15 residues. Trimming cost V 4 bases and J 0 bases, with 10 bases left between them. The CDR3 DNA reads TGTGCCAGCAGTTGGACAGAGCTAGCCAAAAACATTCAGTACTTC. This codes for CASSWTELAKNIQYF. Combining the CDR3 with reference TRBV28 and TRBJ2-4 gives the whole variable domain DVKVTQSSRYLVKRTGEKVFLECVQDMDHENMFWYRQDPGLGLRLIYFSYDVKMKEKGDIPEGYSVSREKKERFSLILESASTNQTSMYLCASSWTELAKNIQYFGAGTRLSVL.

This rearrangement joins TRBV6-5 to TRBJ2-1, with a tentative D call TRBD2 (5 bases). The CDR3 is made up of 13 amino acids. The V and J ends lost 6 bases and 4 bases respectively, with 10 bases between them. In germline, CDR1 is MNHEY, CDR2 SVGAGI. The CDR3, as DNA: TGTGCCAGCAGAAAGGACTCATACAATGAGCAGTTCTTC. It is translated as CASRKDSYNEQFF.

The rearrangement links TRBV7-6 to TRBJ1-1, with 7 bases that match TRBD1. With V trimmed by 0 bases and J by 0 bases, 1 base remained unmatched. The CDR3 consists of 15 residues. CDR1 SGHVS and CDR2 FNYEAQ come from the germline V gene. For the CDR3, the DNA is TGTGCCAGCAGCTTAGCCGGACAGGTGAACACTGAAGCTTTCTTT. Translation gives CASSLAGQVNTEAFF. Supplemented by reference TRBV7-6 and TRBJ1-1, the full variable domain reads GAGVSQSPRYKVTKRGQDVALRCDPISGHVSLYWYRQALGQGPEFLTYFNYEAQQDKSGLPNDRFSAERPEGSISTLTIQRTEQRDSAMYRCASSLAGQVNTEAFFGQGTRLTVV.

The CDR3 nucleotides read TGTGCCAGCAGCCTCAGCGGGACCAATGAGCAGTTCTTC. Its protein is CASSLSGTNEQFF. The chain is built from TRBV7-9 and TRBJ2-1; 7 nucleotides align to TRBD2. CDR3 size: 13 residues. Trimming at V came to 5 bases and at J to 6 bases, leaving 4 bases not matched to a gene. CDR1 SEHNR and CDR2 FQNEAQ come from the germline V gene (reference sequence).

J is TRBJ2-5 and V is TRBV6-6, with D perhaps TRBD1 (5 bases). V lost 2 bases, J lost 0 bases, and 7 bases lay in between. The CDR3 runs to 14 residues. Germline-derived CDR1 and CDR2 are MNHNY and SVGAGI (reference sequence). CDR3 protein: CASSYIQDQETQYF. CDR3 sequence (DNA): TGTGCCAGCAGTTACATACAGGACCAAGAGACCCAGTACTTC.

The V call is TRBV7-6, the J call TRBJ2-5; 13 bases map to TRBD2. This CDR3 spans 16 amino acids. The junction had 4 bases not matched to a gene; V was cut back by 5 bases and J by 1 base. Germline lookup yields CDR1 SGHVS and CDR2 FNYEAQ. The CDR3 loop reads CASSQGLAGLQETQYF. CDR3 nucleotides: TGTGCCAGCAGCCAGGGACTAGCGGGACTCCAAGAGACCCAGTACTTC.

The gene calls are TRBV18 and TRBJ2-3; 7 positions agree with TRBD2. The V segment lost 3 bases and the J segment 8 bases; nucleotides outside the gene matches: 5. Germline V gene lookup returns CDR1 KGHSH and CDR2 LQKENI. There are 13 residues in the CDR3. For the CDR3, the DNA is TGTGCCAGCTCACCGAGCGGGGAAGGTACGCAGTATTTT. This codes for CASSPSGEGTQYF. Full variable domain (outside the CDR3, taken from reference TRBV18 and TRBJ2-3): NAGVMQNPRHLVRRRGQEARLRCSPMKGHSHVYWYRQLPEEGLKFMVYLQKENIIDESGMPKERFSAEFPKEGPSILRIQQVVRGDSAAYFCASSPSGEGTQYFGPGTRLTVL.

V usage is TRBV4-1 and J usage is TRBJ1-2, with 9 positions matching TRBD1. Germline CDR1 MGHRA, CDR2 YSYEKL. The CDR3 length is 15 residues. After removal of 4 bases from V and 4 bases from J, the junction contained 7 bases not matched to a gene. The CDR3 protein is CASSRGQGMSYGYTF. In DNA, the CDR3 is TGCGCCAGCAGCCGGGGACAGGGCATGAGCTATGGCTACACCTTC.

J is TRBJ1-3 and V is TRBV5-5, with 8 bases that match TRBD1. Germline loops: CDR1 SGHKS, CDR2 YYEKEE (reference sequence). The CDR3 has 17 amino acids. With V trimmed by 1 base and J by 1 base, 7 bases remained unmatched. This chain's CDR3 is CASSLFTGGFSGNTIYF. The DNA of the CDR3 is TGTGCCAGCAGCTTGTTTACAGGGGGTTTTTCTGGAAACACCATATATTTT.

This chain uses TRBV27 with TRBJ1-6; D gene ambiguous. The CDR3 extends over 15 amino acids. The V gene's germline CDR1 is MNHEY and CDR2 SMNVEV (reference sequence). The V end was cut by 4 bases, the J end by 0 bases, with 7 bases between. The CDR3 region is CASSWSRSYNSPLHF. The DNA of the CDR3 is TGTGCCAGCAGTTGGAGTCGCTCCTATAATTCACCCCTCCACTTT.

The rearrangement links TRBV7-3 to TRBJ2-2; D call uncertain. The germline CDR1 and CDR2 sequences are SGHTA and FQGTGA. The V end lost 5 bases, the J end lost 2 bases, and 9 bases lay between the germline ends. The CDR3 loop spans 14 amino acids. The CDR3 DNA is TGTGCCAGCAGCCCGGGTCTAAACACCGGGGAGCTGTTTTTT. Its translation is CASSPGLNTGELFF. The full variable domain, rest sourced from reference TRBV7-3 and TRBJ2-2, is GAGVSQTPSNKVTEKGKYVELRCDPISGHTALYWYRQSLGQGPEFLIYFQGTGAADDSGLPNDRFFAVRPEGSVSTLKIQRTERGDSAVYLCASSPGLNTGELFFGEGSRLTVL.

This chain uses TRBV5-4 with TRBJ1-2; the match to TRBD1 covers 11 bases. Germline V gives CDR1 SGHNT, CDR2 YYREEE (reference sequence). The J segment lost 6 bases and the V segment lost 3 bases, leaving 7 bases of the junction unmatched. This CDR3 is 15 amino acids long. DNA for the CDR3: TGTGCCAGCAGCTCCGGACAGGGGGCGACGCATGGCTACACCTTC. Translating it yields CASSSGQGATHGYTF.

The CDR3 DNA sequence: TGTGCCAGCAGTTACGCAGGGGACAGCTATGGCTACACCTTC. Its protein is CASSYAGDSYGYTF. J is TRBJ1-2 and V is TRBV6-2 or TRBV6-3; 7 positions agree with TRBD1. J lost 4 bases, V lost 2 bases, and 4 bases had no gene match. CDR1 MNHEY and CDR2 SVGEGT come from the germline V gene. CDR3 size: 14 residues.

The chain is built from TRBV7-9 and TRBJ1-1, with D unresolved. Germline assignment: CDR1 SEHNR and CDR2 FQNEAQ (reference sequence). V was trimmed by 5 bases and J by 1 base, leaving 17 bases between them. This CDR3 contains 16 residues. DNA of the CDR3: TGTGCCAGCAGCCCGTACGTTGACCCTAGGAACACTGAAGCTTTCTTT. Translating it yields CASSPYVDPRNTEAFF.

The chain combines TRBV29-1 with TRBJ2-5; D possibly corresponds to TRBD2 (7 bases). V lost 6 bases to trimming and J lost 5 bases, with 19 bases between them. CDR3 length: 14 amino acids. Germline assignment: CDR1 SQVTM and CDR2 ANQGSEA. The CDR3 nucleotides read TGCAGCGTGGTGTTCGGGGGGCGGGGCGAGACCCAGTACTTC. This gives the protein CSVVFGGRGETQYF. Variable domain in full (rest from reference TRBV29-1 and TRBJ2-5): SAVISQKPSRDICQRGTSLTIQCQVDSQVTMMFWYRQQPGQSLTLIATANQGSEATYESGFVIDKFPISRPNLTFSTLTVSNMSPEDSSIYLCSVVFGGRGETQYFGPGTRLLVL.

The V call is TRBV5-1, the J call TRBJ1-4; no firm D call. V was trimmed by 4 bases and J by 0 bases, leaving 4 bases between them. From germline, CDR1 is SGHRS and CDR2 YFSETQ. CDR3 length: 13 amino acids. CDR3 bases: TGCGCCAGCAGCCGGGCAACTAATGAAAAACTGTTTTTT. Encoded protein: CASSRATNEKLFF.

V usage is TRBV27 and J usage is TRBJ2-1, with D tentatively TRBD2 (6 bases). Trimming removed 2 bases from V and 3 bases from J, with 11 bases in between. Germline CDR1 and CDR2: MNHEY and SMNVEV (reference sequence). This CDR3 contains 15 residues. This CDR3 reads CASSLDLGLYNEQFF. The CDR3 DNA reads as TGTGCCAGCAGTTTAGATCTGGGACTCTACAATGAGCAGTTCTTC.

The chain combines TRBV5-5 with TRBJ1-6, with TRBD1 as a possible D gene (6 bases). Germline values: CDR1 SGHKS, CDR2 YYEKEE (reference sequence). Trimming took 3 bases from V and 10 from J, leaving 20 bases between them. The CDR3 is made up of 16 amino acids. DNA of the CDR3: TGTGCCAGCAGCTCCCTTACACAGGGAATCGGCTCACCCCTCCACTTT. Translating gives CASSSLTQGIGSPLHF.

Here the CDR3 DNA reads TGTGCCAGCAGTTACTCGGCAGGTTCTTATAATTCACCCCTCCACTTT. It translates to CASSYSAGSYNSPLHF. The V gene is TRBV6-2 or TRBV6-3, the J gene TRBJ1-6; D is unclear. With 0 bases removed from V and 4 bases from J, the gap between germline ends came to 10 bases. This CDR3 is 16 amino acids long. The germline gives CDR1 MNHEY, CDR2 SVGEGT.